What follows describes a single T cell receptor (beta chain). The germline CDR1 and CDR2 sequences are ENHRY and SYGVKD. CDR3 length: 15 residues. The trim removed 6 bases at V and 4 bases at J, leaving 5 bases unmatched. The data were taken from a study of blood T cell repertoires in COVID-19. Background on the study: The samples span acute and convalescent COVID-19 from the United States, Italy and Spain. T cells, B-cell-depleted T cells, or PBMCs supplied cDNA or gDNA.

In the source study's methods: Researchers report that nucleated cell counts were estimated from reference gene primer amplification. Profiled with immunoSEQ multiplex PCR; TCRdb holds only in-frame clones, not every one. That table is the source of V, J and clone size, and D and trimming were worked out from the DNA. The data hold roughly 49,000 clones, with about 86% observed a single time. The sequenced sample was peripheral blood. The TCR sequence derives from an elderly man with active COVID-19. The V gene is TRBV10-3, the J gene TRBJ2-3, with TRBD1 matching 12 bases. The CDR3 nucleotides are TGTGCCATCAGACAGGGACAGGGGGCGTCAGATACGCAGTATTTT. Translation gives CAIRQGQGASDTQYF.